Listed below are T cell receptor beta chains from one sample, sequenced in a study of blood T cells in healthy people across ages. TCRdb reanalysed the 5' RACE reads using MiXCR and keeps one entry per CDR3 protein. The sample gives about 1.4 million distinct CDR3 sequences, approximately 59% of which show up once; over 6.5% is in the top ten. The sample comprised blood. Receptors originate from a man younger than 35 in good health. The conserved cysteine and the conserved F or W are not part of the CDR3 here. The order of the fields is V gene, J gene, CDR3 protein.

v_call: TRBV7-2
j_call: TRBJ1-1
cdr3_aa: ASSLKSGNTEAF

v_call: TRBV5-1
j_call: TRBJ2-7
cdr3_aa: ASSGEWDRNADYEQY

v_call: TRBV20-1
j_call: TRBJ2-5
cdr3_aa: SAREPVREQY

v_call: TRBV29-1
j_call: TRBJ1-1
cdr3_aa: SQGQGGDTEAF

v_call: TRBV5-1
j_call: TRBJ2-3
cdr3_aa: ASSLTGDGTDTQY

v_call: TRBV6-5
j_call: TRBJ2-4
cdr3_aa: ASSYSGTGLLAKNIQY

v_call: TRBV12-3/TRBV12-4
j_call: TRBJ1-4
cdr3_aa: ASSLGPGTGGEKLF

v_call: TRBV6-6
j_call: TRBJ1-2
cdr3_aa: ASSPTTGIGYGYT

v_call: TRBV20-1
j_call: TRBJ1-2
cdr3_aa: SARGDGYT

v_call: TRBV6-1
j_call: TRBJ1-3
cdr3_aa: ASSEQRNTIY

v_call: TRBV29-1
j_call: TRBJ1-1
cdr3_aa: SVVGDRGNTEAF

v_call: TRBV10-3
j_call: TRBJ2-7
cdr3_aa: AISESATSGGYEQY

v_call: TRBV12-3/TRBV12-4
j_call: TRBJ2-7
cdr3_aa: ASSPTDIEQY

v_call: TRBV12-3/TRBV12-4
j_call: TRBJ2-7
cdr3_aa: ASSGTGGYEQY

v_call: TRBV27
j_call: TRBJ1-5
cdr3_aa: ASMEGGGPQH

v_call: TRBV5-1
j_call: TRBJ1-1
cdr3_aa: ASSFRQGASSTEAF

v_call: TRBV12-3/TRBV12-4
j_call: TRBJ2-1
cdr3_aa: ATGDFNEQF

v_call: TRBV5-1
j_call: TRBJ1-1
cdr3_aa: ASSPSQGMNTEAF

v_call: TRBV10-3
j_call: TRBJ2-1
cdr3_aa: APSRDRGGEQF

v_call: TRBV18
j_call: TRBJ1-6
cdr3_aa: ASSPGTGKDSPLH

v_call: TRBV6-5
j_call: TRBJ1-1
cdr3_aa: ASSYSTGKAEAF

v_call: TRBV4-1
j_call: TRBJ1-6
cdr3_aa: ASSQPGESFNSPLH

v_call: TRBV10-3
j_call: TRBJ2-7
cdr3_aa: AISDWDLSYEQY

v_call: TRBV2
j_call: TRBJ2-7
cdr3_aa: ASTLATGEIYEQY

v_call: TRBV7-2
j_call: TRBJ1-5
cdr3_aa: ASSVASLPQH

v_call: TRBV4-3
j_call: TRBJ2-7
cdr3_aa: VSSQGGDRDEQY

v_call: TRBV6-2/TRBV6-3
j_call: .
cdr3_aa: ASRDPRDRGFHEQY

v_call: TRBV29-1
j_call: TRBJ2-7
cdr3_aa: SVGLAGMYEQY

v_call: TRBV6-5
j_call: TRBJ2-5
cdr3_aa: ASSYSNGGPETQY

v_call: TRBV6-5
j_call: TRBJ2-1
cdr3_aa: ASGRSWDDNEQF

v_call: TRBV29-1
j_call: TRBJ1-2
cdr3_aa: SAEDPTGGLLNYGYT

v_call: TRBV6-4
j_call: TRBJ2-2
cdr3_aa: ASSDGLAGELF

v_call: TRBV6-1
j_call: TRBJ1-4
cdr3_aa: ASRRTGAFNEKLF

v_call: TRBV5-1
j_call: TRBJ1-2
cdr3_aa: ASSLNQDRAGGYT

v_call: TRBV28
j_call: TRBJ2-7
cdr3_aa: ATTGQVWYEQY

v_call: TRBV27
j_call: TRBJ1-3
cdr3_aa: ASSLSLDSSGNTIY

v_call: TRBV29-1
j_call: TRBJ2-3
cdr3_aa: SVGGDGDTQY

v_call: TRBV28
j_call: TRBJ1-2
cdr3_aa: ASRRDSPYGYT

v_call: TRBV5-1
j_call: TRBJ1-2
cdr3_aa: ASSPGLGTNYGYT